The 21 T cell receptor beta chains below were found in one sample sequenced in a study of blood T cell repertoires in COVID-19. Data came from immunoSEQ multiplex PCR; TCRdb stores just in-frame clones and leaves some out. The sample lists roughly 90,000 clones, over 80% occurring once. Source material: peripheral blood. These receptors came from a man over 45 with acute or convalescent COVID-19.

This chain connects TRBV19 to TRBJ1-5; 11 bases are a match to TRBD1. The CDR3 totals 19 residues. Losses at the gene ends were 6 bases for V and 0 bases for J; bases not matched to a gene: 13. Germline assignment: CDR1 LNHDA and CDR2 SQIVND (reference sequence). The CDR3 DNA reads as TGTGCCAGTAGCCCCCTAGGGACAGGGGGTTTGTATAGCAATCAGCCCCAGCATTTT. Its protein is CASSPLGTGGLYSNQPQHF. The variable domain in full, completed from reference TRBV19 and TRBJ1-5, reads DGGITQSPKYLFRKEGQNVTLSCEQNLNHDAMYWYRQDPGQGLRLIYYSQIVNDFQKGDIAEGYSVSREKKESFPLTVTSAQKNPTAFYLCASSPLGTGGLYSNQPQHFGDGTRLSIL.

The rearrangement uses TRBV30 and TRBJ1-2; 10 bases are shared with TRBD1. V lost 8 bases, J lost 4 bases, and 7 bases stayed unmatched. This CDR3 spans 13 amino acids. Germline V gene lookup returns CDR1 GTSNPN and CDR2 SVGIG (reference sequence). The DNA of the CDR3 is TGTGCCCGCCAGACAGGGGGCTCCTATGGCTACACCTTC. Translated: CARQTGGSYGYTF.

The chain couples TRBV7-8 to TRBJ2-7; perhaps TRBD1 as D (6 bases). The germline V gene encodes CDR1 SGHVS and CDR2 FQNEAQ. CDR3 length equals 12 residues. Trimming shortened V by 5 bases and J by 7 bases, and 12 bases separated the two germline ends. The DNA for the CDR3 is TGTGCCAGCAGCCAGGGGCTGGGTGAGCAGTACTTC. It specifies CASSQGLGEQYF.

This clone occurred once. Written as DNA, the CDR3 is TGTGCCAGCAGCGGAAGACAGGGAAATCAGCCCCAGCATTTT. It codes for CASSGRQGNQPQHF. The chain employs TRBV27 and TRBJ1-5, with 7 bases matching TRBD1. Unmatched junction bases numbered 6, after V lost 6 bases and J lost 4 bases. CDR1 is MNHEY, CDR2 SMNVEV, per germline (reference sequence). The CDR3 extends over 14 amino acids.

The CDR3 region has the DNA TGCGCCCTGAGGCTAGCGGACCACAATGAGCAGTTCTTC. Its protein product is CALRLADHNEQFF. V and J are TRBV23-1 and TRBJ2-1, with 7 positions matching TRBD2. TRBV23-1 belongs to the ORF category, with a function that is uncertain. The CDR3 runs 13 residues. Trimming took 11 bases from V and 5 from J; bases not matched to a gene: 9.

In nucleotides, the CDR3 is TGTGCCAGCAGCCCGGACAGGGGGGGGTCCGGGGAGCTGTTTTTT. It specifies CASSPDRGGSGELFF. The chain couples TRBV6-6 to TRBJ2-2; 10 bases are a match to TRBD1. Trimming removed 6 bases from V and 6 bases from J; junction bases left unmatched: 7. The CDR3 totals 15 residues. Germline V lookup: CDR1 MNHNY, CDR2 SVGAGI (reference sequence).

The chain recombines TRBV6-1 with TRBJ1-2; D unresolved. Looked up from germline, CDR1 is MNHNS and CDR2 is SASEGT. V lost 4 bases and J 0 bases, leaving 15 bases between the germline ends. The CDR3 sequence is 16 residues long. CDR3 sequence: CASSGGPEGANYGYTF. Written as DNA, the CDR3 is TGTGCCAGCAGTGGAGGGCCGGAGGGAGCTAACTATGGCTACACCTTC.

The chain combines TRBV6-2 or TRBV6-3 with TRBJ2-3; 7 bases are a match to TRBD1. The CDR3 consists of 16 residues. V was clipped by 7 bases and J by 2 bases; unmatched bases: 12. Germline V gene lookup returns CDR1 MNHEY and CDR2 SVGEGT. CDR3 amino acids: CASTPTPGTDTDTQYF. In DNA, the CDR3 is TGTGCCAGCACCCCCACCCCCGGGACAGACACAGATACGCAGTATTTT.

The chain employs TRBV19 and TRBJ2-2; 10 positions match TRBD1. V shed 6 bases and J 6 bases; nucleotides not matched to a gene: 4. This CDR3 comprises 14 residues. The germline CDR1 and CDR2 sequences are LNHDA and SQIVND (reference sequence). The CDR3: CASRGQGNSGELFF. The CDR3 coding sequence is TGTGCCAGTAGGGGACAGGGGAATTCCGGGGAGCTGTTTTTT.

The chain uses TRBV6-5 and TRBJ2-7, with 11 bases lining up with TRBD1. CDR3 size: 14 residues. Germline lookup yields CDR1 MNHEY and CDR2 SVGAGI. With 6 bases clipped from V and 3 bases from J, the junction kept 4 bases outside the gene matches. The DNA of the CDR3 is TGTGCCAGCAGACGGACAGGGGGCTACTACGAGCAGTACTTC. Translating gives CASRRTGGYYEQYF.

DNA for the CDR3: TGCGCCAGCAGCCCCCCAGGGTGGGGTGTCACTGAAGCTTTCTTT. This sequence encodes CASSPPGWGVTEAFF. V is TRBV4-3 and J is TRBJ1-1, with a weak D call TRBD1 (5 bases). The CDR3 has 15 residues. Germline V gene sequence: CDR1 LGHNA, CDR2 YSLEER. Trimming took off 4 bases at V and 4 bases at J, with 16 bases between the two ends.

This chain links TRBV28 with TRBJ2-1; tentative D call: TRBD2 (6 bases). The CDR3 consists of 15 residues. Germline CDR1 reads MDHEN; CDR2 reads SYDVKM. V lost 8 bases to trimming and J lost 1 base, with 15 bases between them. As DNA, the CDR3 is TGTGCCAGCGGAGGGGTAAGATCATCCTACAATGAGCAGTTCTTC. It is translated as CASGGVRSSYNEQFF.

The rearrangement uses TRBV18 and TRBJ1-3; D not resolved. Germline V lookup: CDR1 KGHSH, CDR2 LQKENI. The CDR3 totals 18 residues. The germline V and J ends were trimmed by 0 bases and 0 bases, with 15 bases remaining between them. CDR3 DNA sequence: TGTGCCAGCTCACCACCGGGCAGACAATTTTCCTCTGGAAACACCATATATTTT. It translates to CASSPPGRQFSSGNTIYF.

The chain carries TRBV3-1 (or the pseudogene TRBV3-2) and TRBJ2-1, with TRBD2 matching over 7 bases. Germline V lookup: CDR1 LGHDT, CDR2 YNNKEL (reference sequence). The junction had 10 bases not matched to a gene; V was cut back by 6 bases and J by 5 bases. The CDR3 totals 15 residues. In nucleotides, the CDR3 is TGTGCCAGCAGAGGACGCGGGGGAGCTCACAATGAGCAGTTCTTC. Translated, it gives CASRGRGGAHNEQFF.

This clone is a singleton in its sample. The chain employs TRBV14 and TRBJ2-5; D call uncertain. Per the germline V gene, CDR1 is SGHDN and CDR2 is FVKESK. The CDR3 runs to 13 residues. Trimming took off 1 base at V and 5 bases at J, with 8 bases between the two ends. CDR3 loop: CASSQGAVETQYF. The CDR3 nucleotides are TGTGCCAGCAGCCAAGGGGCCGTGGAGACCCAGTACTTC.

V and J are TRBV6-5 and TRBJ2-5, with D maybe TRBD2 (6 bases). Germline CDR1 is MNHEY and CDR2 is SVGAGI. Deletions cut 2 bases from V and 8 bases from J, with 6 bases between. CDR3 size: 11 residues. The CDR3 reads CASSYAGTQYF. The CDR3 DNA reads as TGTGCCAGCAGTTACGCGGGAACCCAGTACTTC.

The chain recombines TRBV5-4 with TRBJ2-5, with a weak D call TRBD2 (7 bases). The germline V gene encodes CDR1 SGHNT and CDR2 YYREEE (reference sequence). Between the trimmed V and J ends, which lost 2 bases and 3 bases, there was a span of 11 bases. The CDR3 is 14 amino acids. The CDR3 sequence: CASSFQGREETQYF. The CDR3 region has the DNA TGTGCCAGCAGCTTCCAGGGGAGGGAAGAGACCCAGTACTTC. The whole variable domain, filled in from reference TRBV5-4 and TRBJ2-5, reads ETGVTQSPTHLIKTRGQQVTLRCSSQSGHNTVSWYQQALGQGPQFIFQYYREEENGRGNFPPRFSGLQFPNYSSELNVNALELDDSALYLCASSFQGREETQYFGPGTRLLVL.

The chain employs TRBV6-5 and TRBJ2-4; D is unclear. V shed 5 bases and J shed 2 bases, with 7 bases lying between them. CDR1 and CDR2 (germline): MNHEY, SVGAGI. The CDR3 is made up of 13 amino acids. The CDR3 here is CASSPSSKNIQYF. As DNA, the CDR3 is TGTGCCAGCAGTCCCTCCTCCAAAAACATTCAGTACTTC.

This clone was counted between two and nine times. This chain uses TRBV28 with TRBJ1-6; no clear D. The germline V gene has CDR1 MDHEN and CDR2 SYDVKM. The CDR3 has 14 residues. Trimming left V 4 bases short and J 10 bases short, with 14 bases between. The CDR3 loop reads CASSSYFSGSPLHF. CDR3 DNA: TGTGCCAGCAGTTCCTACTTTTCGGGATCACCCCTCCACTTT.

The J gene is TRBJ2-5, the V gene TRBV6-5; D is uncertain. The CDR3 extends over 15 amino acids. V lost 4 bases, J lost 0 bases, and 12 bases lay in between. Looked up from germline, CDR1 is MNHEY and CDR2 is SVGAGI. CDR3 sequence: CASSWNLEYQETQYF. DNA of the CDR3: TGTGCCAGCAGTTGGAACCTAGAGTACCAAGAGACCCAGTACTTC.

V gene TRBV5-1 combines with J gene TRBJ2-3; 8 bases agree with TRBD1. The V gene end was trimmed by 2 bases and the J gene end by 2 bases; junction bases not matched to a gene: 4. Germline lookup yields CDR1 SGHRS and CDR2 YFSETQ. This CDR3 contains 15 residues. In DNA form, the CDR3 reads TGCGCCAGCAGCTTCGGACAGGGCACCACAGATACGCAGTATTTT. Translated, it gives CASSFGQGTTDTQYF.